This TCR beta chain was obtained from a study of PD-1 blockade in classical Hodgkin lymphoma. Study information: Once every 2 weeks, patients received intravenous nivolumab at 3 mg/kg.

Libraries were prepared by immunoSEQ multiplex PCR; TCRdb keeps only in-frame clonotypes and omits some of them. The repertoire has 1,900 or so clones, roughly 88% of them found once; the top ten carry around 1.5%. Every single patient, without exception, relapsed after autologous stem cell transplantation, and brentuximab vedotin exposure varied. CD4+ T cells were purified from thawed PBMCs by magnetic negative selection. V lost 0 bases and J lost 7; bases outside the gene matches: 7. This CDR3 comprises 16 residues. In germline, CDR1 is PRHDT, CDR2 FYEKMQ (reference sequence). The receptor's source is a human donor with classical Hodgkin lymphoma. The source was CD4+ T cells from blood, collected at baseline. The V gene is TRBV13, the J gene TRBJ1-3; the match to TRBD1 covers 9 bases. CDR3 nucleotides: TGTGCCAGCAGCTTAGGTTACAGGGGGCATAGGAACACCATATATTTT. It is translated as CASSLGYRGHRNTIYF.